Included here is one T cell receptor (beta chain) sequence, with context. Its cognate antigen is unknown. What went into each PCR as a spike was synthetic TCR analog templates. Using immunoSEQ multiplex PCR, the repertoire was profiled, and TCRdb retains in-frame clones only, with some absent. The table records about 38,000 clones, around 88% of them present only once. This sample stems from a study of PD-L1 blockade in urothelial cancer. Overall study: Analyses used blood from 3 weeks (second dose) and 6 weeks after treatment start.

As to time point: peripheral blood 6 weeks after treatment start. This CDR3 comprises 15 residues. The junction had 0 bases not matched to a gene; V was cut back by 1 base and J by 5 bases. Germline V CDR1 and CDR2: MNHNS, SASEGT. Study conclusions and caveats: Clones that were tumor-associated expanded more in the blood of durable-benefit patients at 3 weeks. Sub-median blood TCR clonality before treatment predicted longer survival.

The TCR was taken from a man aged 55 to 69 with urothelial cancer. The rearrangement joins TRBV6-1 to TRBJ1-6; 9 bases match TRBD1. The material was PBMCs, obtained around atezolizumab (anti-PD-L1) treatment. CDR3 DNA: TGTGCCAGCAGTGAAGGACAGGGGGATAATTCACCCCTCCACTTT. Its translation: CASSEGQGDNSPLHF.